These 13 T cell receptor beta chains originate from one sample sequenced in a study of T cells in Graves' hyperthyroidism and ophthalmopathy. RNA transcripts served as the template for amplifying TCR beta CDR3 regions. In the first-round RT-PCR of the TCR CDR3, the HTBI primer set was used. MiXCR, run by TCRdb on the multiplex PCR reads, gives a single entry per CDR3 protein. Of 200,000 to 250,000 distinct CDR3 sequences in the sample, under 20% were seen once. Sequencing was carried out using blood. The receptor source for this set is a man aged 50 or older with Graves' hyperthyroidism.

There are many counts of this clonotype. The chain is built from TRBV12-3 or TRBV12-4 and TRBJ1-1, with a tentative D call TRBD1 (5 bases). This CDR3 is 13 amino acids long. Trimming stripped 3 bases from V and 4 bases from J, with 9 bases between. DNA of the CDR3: TGTGCCAGCAGTTTGGGCCAGGGCACTGAAGCTTTCTTT. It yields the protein CASSLGQGTEAFF.

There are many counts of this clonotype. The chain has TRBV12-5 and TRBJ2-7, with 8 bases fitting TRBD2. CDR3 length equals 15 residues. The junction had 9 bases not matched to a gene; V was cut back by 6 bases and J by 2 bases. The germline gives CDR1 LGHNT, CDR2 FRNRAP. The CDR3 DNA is TGTGCTAGTGGCCCGCCGACTAGCGAGACCTACGAGCAGTACTTC. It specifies CASGPPTSETYEQYF.

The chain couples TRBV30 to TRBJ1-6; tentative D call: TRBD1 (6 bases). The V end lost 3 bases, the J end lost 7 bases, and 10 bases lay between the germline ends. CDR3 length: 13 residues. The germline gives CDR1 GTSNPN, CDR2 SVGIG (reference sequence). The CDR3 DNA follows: TGTGCCTGGAGAGACAGGTCAAATTCACCCCTCCACTTT. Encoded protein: CAWRDRSNSPLHF.

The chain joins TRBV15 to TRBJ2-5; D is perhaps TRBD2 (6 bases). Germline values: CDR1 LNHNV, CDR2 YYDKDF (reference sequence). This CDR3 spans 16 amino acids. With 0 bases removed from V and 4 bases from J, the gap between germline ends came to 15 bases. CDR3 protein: CATSRDGGALGETQYF. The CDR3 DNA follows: TGTGCCACCAGCAGAGATGGAGGGGCATTGGGAGAGACCCAGTACTTC.

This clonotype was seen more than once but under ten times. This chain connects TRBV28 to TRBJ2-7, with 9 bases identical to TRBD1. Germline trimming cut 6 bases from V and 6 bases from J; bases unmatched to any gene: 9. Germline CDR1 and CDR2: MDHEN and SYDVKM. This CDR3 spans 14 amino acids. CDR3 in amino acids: CASRRDRGASEQYF. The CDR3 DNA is TGTGCCAGCAGACGAGACAGGGGGGCCTCCGAGCAGTACTTC.

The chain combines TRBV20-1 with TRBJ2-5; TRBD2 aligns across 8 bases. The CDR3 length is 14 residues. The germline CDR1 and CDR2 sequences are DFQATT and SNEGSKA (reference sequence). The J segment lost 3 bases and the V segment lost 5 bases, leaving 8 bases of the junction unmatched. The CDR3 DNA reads TGCAGTGCTCGGAGAGTACTAGCGGAAGAGACCCAGTACTTC. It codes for CSARRVLAEETQYF.

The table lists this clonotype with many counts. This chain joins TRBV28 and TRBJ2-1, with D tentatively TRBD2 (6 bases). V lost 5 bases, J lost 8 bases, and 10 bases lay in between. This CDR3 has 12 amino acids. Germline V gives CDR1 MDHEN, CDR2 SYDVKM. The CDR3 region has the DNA TGTGCCAGCAGTCTTTGGGGGGATGAGCAGTTCTTC. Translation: CASSLWGDEQFF.

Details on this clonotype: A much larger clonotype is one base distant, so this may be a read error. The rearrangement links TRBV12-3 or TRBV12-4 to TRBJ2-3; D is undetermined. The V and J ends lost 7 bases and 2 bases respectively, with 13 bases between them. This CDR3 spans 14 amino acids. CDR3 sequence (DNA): TGTGCCAGCACGCCGACTGGACCCACAGATACGCAGTATTTT. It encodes CASTPTGPTDTQYF.

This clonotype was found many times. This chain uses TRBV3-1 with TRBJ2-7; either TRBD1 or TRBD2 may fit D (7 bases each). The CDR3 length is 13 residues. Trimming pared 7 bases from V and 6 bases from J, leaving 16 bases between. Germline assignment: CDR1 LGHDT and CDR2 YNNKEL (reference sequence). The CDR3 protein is CASKMAGGVEQYF. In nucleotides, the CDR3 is TGTGCCAGCAAGATGGCAGGGGGGGTCGAGCAGTACTTC.

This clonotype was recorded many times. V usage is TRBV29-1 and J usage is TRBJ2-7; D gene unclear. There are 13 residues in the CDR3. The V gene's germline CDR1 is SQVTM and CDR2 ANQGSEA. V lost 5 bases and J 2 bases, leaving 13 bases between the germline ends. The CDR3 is CSVCFGNPYEQYF. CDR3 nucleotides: TGCAGCGTTTGTTTTGGGAACCCCTACGAGCAGTACTTC.

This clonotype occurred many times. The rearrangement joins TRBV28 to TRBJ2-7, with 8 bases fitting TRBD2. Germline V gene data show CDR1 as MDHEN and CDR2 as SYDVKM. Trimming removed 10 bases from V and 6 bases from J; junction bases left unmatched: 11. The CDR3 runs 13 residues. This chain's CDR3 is CAIEDREGLEQYF. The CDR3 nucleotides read TGTGCCATCGAGGACCGGGAGGGCCTCGAGCAGTACTTC.

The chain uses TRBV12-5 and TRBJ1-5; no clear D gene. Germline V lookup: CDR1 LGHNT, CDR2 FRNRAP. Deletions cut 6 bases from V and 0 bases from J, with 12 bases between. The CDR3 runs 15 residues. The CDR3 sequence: CASGHNTYSNQPQHF. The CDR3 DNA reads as TGTGCTAGTGGCCATAATACGTATAGCAATCAGCCCCAGCATTTT. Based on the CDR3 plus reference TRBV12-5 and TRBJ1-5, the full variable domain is DARVTQTPRHKVTEMGQEVTMRCQPILGHNTVFWYRQTMMQGLELLAYFRNRAPLDDSGMPKDRFSAEMPDATLATLKIQPSEPRDSAVYFCASGHNTYSNQPQHFGDGTRLSIL.

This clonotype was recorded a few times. The CDR3 sequence: CAWTPGQSRGEKLFF. CDR3 in DNA: TGTGCCTGGACCCCTGGACAGTCACGAGGGGAAAAACTGTTTTTT. The chain links TRBV30 to TRBJ1-4, with a weak D call TRBD1 (6 bases). Germline loops: CDR1 GTSNPN, CDR2 SVGIG (reference sequence). Trimming cost V 4 bases and J 8 bases, with 20 bases left between them. The CDR3 is 15 amino acids.